The clone carrying this TCR beta chain was counted once. Using immunoSEQ multiplex PCR, the repertoire was profiled, and TCRdb retains in-frame clones only, with some absent. The table shows more than 25,000 clones, with 90% to 95% occurring only once. The germline V gene has CDR1 SNHLY and CDR2 FYNNEI. J gave up 7 bases and V 9 bases, and 0 bases lay outside the gene matches. The CDR3 totals 12 residues. These data belong to a study of T cells in pancreatic ductal adenocarcinoma. Surgery without prior neoadjuvant therapy was the treatment of the selected pancreatic ductal adenocarcinoma patients. V gene TRBV2 combines with J gene TRBJ1-6; TRBD1 matches 10 bases. The source of this sequence is a human donor with pancreatic ductal adenocarcinoma. Input material: PBMCs. This CDR3 reads CARGQGNSPLHF. CDR3 nucleotide sequence: TGTGCCAGGGGACAGGGGAATTCACCCCTCCACTTT. Supplemented by reference TRBV2 and TRBJ1-6, the full variable domain reads EPEVTQTPSHQVTQMGQEVILRCVPISNHLYFYWYRQILGQKVEFLVSFYNNEISEKSEIFDDQFSVERPDGSNFTLKIRSTKLEDSAMYFCARGQGNSPLHFGNGTRLTVT.